This TCR beta chain is drawn from a study of blood T cell repertoires in COVID-19. Study information: Both acute and convalescent COVID-19 samples were obtained from the United States, Italy and Spain. PBMCs, B-cell-depleted T cells, or T cells provided the cDNA or gDNA that made up the material.

Germline V CDR1 and CDR2: ENHRY, SYGVKD. V was clipped by 6 bases and J by 1 base, with 10 bases between them. The length of the CDR3 is 14 residues. Under the authors' procedure: From reference gene primer amplification, estimates of nucleated cell counts were derived. The repertoire was sequenced with immunoSEQ multiplex PCR; TCRdb's copy has only in-frame clones and lacks some. V and J calls and clone size are as listed in that table; D and trimming were resolved from the DNA. The table records around 140,000 clones, approximately 85% of them present only once. This clone was picked up a small number of times.

V gene TRBV10-3 combines with J gene TRBJ1-3; the D gene is possibly TRBD1 (5 bases). The sequenced material came from peripheral blood. The clonotype comes from a man in his 70s with acute or convalescent COVID-19. The DNA for the CDR3 is TGTGCCATCAGCAATTCAGGGTCTGGAAACACCATATATTTT. Residues: CAISNSGSGNTIYF.